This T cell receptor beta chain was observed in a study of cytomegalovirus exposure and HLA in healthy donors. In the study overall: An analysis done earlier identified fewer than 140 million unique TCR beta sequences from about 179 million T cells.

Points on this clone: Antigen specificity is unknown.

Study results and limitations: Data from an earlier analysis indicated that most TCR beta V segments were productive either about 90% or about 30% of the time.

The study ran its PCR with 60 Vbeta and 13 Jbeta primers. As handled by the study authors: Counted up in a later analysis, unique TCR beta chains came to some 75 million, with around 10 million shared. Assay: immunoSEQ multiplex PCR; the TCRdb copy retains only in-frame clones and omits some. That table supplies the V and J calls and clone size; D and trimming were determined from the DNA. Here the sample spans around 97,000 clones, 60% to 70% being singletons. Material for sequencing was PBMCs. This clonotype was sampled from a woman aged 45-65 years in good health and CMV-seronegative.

The CDR3 sequence is CASRTGYEQYF. In nucleotides, the CDR3 is TGTGCCAGCCGGACAGGATACGAGCAGTACTTC. V is TRBV2 and J is TRBJ2-7; TRBD1 matches 7 bases. Germline CDR1 and CDR2: SNHLY and FYNNEI. J lost 4 bases, V lost 8 bases, and 2 bases had no gene match. There are 11 residues in the CDR3.